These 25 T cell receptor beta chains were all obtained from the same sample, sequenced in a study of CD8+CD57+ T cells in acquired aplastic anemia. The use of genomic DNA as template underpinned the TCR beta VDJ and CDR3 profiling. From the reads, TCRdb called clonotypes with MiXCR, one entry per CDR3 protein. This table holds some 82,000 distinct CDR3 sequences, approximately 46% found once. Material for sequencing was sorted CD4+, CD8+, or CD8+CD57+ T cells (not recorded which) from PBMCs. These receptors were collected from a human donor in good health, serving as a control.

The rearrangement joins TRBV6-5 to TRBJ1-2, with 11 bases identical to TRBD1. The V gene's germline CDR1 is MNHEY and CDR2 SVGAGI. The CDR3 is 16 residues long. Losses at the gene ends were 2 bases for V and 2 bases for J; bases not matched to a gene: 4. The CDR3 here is CASSYRTGGPNYGYTF. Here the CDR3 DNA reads TGTGCCAGCAGTTACAGGACAGGGGGCCCAAACTATGGCTACACCTTC.

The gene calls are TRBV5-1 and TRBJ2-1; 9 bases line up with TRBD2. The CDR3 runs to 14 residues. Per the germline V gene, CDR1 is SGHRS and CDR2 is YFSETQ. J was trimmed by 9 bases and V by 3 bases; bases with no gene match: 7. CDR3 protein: CASSSGGGAPEQFF. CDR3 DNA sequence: TGCGCCAGCAGCTCTGGCGGGGGGGCGCCTGAGCAGTTCTTC.

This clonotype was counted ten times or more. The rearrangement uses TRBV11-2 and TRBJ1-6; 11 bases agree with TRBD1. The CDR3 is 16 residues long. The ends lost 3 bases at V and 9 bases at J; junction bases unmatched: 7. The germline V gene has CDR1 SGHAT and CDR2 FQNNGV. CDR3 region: CASSLRPGQGVSPLHF. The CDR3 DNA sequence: TGTGCCAGCAGCTTGAGGCCGGGACAGGGGGTTTCACCCCTCCACTTT.

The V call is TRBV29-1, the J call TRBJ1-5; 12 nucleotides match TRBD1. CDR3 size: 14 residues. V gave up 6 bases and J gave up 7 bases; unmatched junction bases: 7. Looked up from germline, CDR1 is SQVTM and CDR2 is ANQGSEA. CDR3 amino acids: CSVGTGGIGQPQHF. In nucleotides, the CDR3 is TGCAGCGTCGGGACAGGGGGCATAGGGCAGCCCCAGCATTTT.

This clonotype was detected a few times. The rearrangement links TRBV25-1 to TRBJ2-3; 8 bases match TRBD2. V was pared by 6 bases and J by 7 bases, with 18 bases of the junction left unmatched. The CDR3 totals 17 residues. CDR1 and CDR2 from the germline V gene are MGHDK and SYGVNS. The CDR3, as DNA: TGTGCCAGCAGCCCCCTCGTGGCGGGAGGCGGTGGAAATACGCAGTATTTT. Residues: CASSPLVAGGGGNTQYF.

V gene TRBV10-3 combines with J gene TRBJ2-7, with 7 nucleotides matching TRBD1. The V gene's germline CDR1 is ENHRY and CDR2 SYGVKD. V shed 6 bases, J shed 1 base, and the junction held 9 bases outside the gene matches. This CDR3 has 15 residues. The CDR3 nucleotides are TGTGCCATCAGCGACGCAGGGGGTAGGTCCTACGAGCAGTACTTC. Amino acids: CAISDAGGRSYEQYF.

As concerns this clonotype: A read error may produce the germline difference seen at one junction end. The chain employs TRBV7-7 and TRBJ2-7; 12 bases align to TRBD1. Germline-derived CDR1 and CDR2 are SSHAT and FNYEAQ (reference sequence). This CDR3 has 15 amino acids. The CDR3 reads CASSYGTGGMYEQYF. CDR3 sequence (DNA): TGTGCTAGCAGCTATGGGACAGGGGGCATGTACGAGCAGTACTTC.

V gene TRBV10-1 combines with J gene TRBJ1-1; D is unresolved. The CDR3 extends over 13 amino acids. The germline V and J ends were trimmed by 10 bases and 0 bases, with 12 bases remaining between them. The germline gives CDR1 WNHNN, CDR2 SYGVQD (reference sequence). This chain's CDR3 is CATRREMNTEAFF. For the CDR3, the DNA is TGCGCCACCAGACGGGAGATGAACACTGAAGCTTTCTTT.

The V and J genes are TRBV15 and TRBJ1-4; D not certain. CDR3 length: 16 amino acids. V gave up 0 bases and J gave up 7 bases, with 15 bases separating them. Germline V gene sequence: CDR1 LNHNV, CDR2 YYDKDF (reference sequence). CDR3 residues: CATSRDPYLAGEKLFF. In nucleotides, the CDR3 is TGTGCCACCAGCAGAGACCCTTATTTGGCAGGTGAAAAACTGTTTTTT.

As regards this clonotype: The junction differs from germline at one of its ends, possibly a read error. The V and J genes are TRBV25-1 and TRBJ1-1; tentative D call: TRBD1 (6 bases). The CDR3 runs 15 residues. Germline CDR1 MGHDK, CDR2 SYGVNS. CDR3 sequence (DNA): TGTGCCAGCAGTGAAACGGGGGACATGAACACTGAGGCTTTCTTT. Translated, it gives CASSETGDMNTEAFF. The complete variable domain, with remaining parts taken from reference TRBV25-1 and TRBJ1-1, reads EADIYQTPRYLVIGTGKKITLECSQTMGHDKMYWYQQDPGMELHLIHYSYGVNSTEKGDLSSESTVSRIRTEHFPLTLESARPSHTSQYLCASSETGDMNTEAFFGQGTRLTVV.

The DNA of the CDR3 is TGTGCCAGCAGCGCACTGGGGGGAAACACTGAAGCTTTCTTT. As protein: CASSALGGNTEAFF. The chain couples TRBV9 to TRBJ1-1; maybe TRBD1 (5 bases). V was shortened by 3 bases and J by 2 bases, with 11 bases between the two germline ends. Germline CDR1 SGDLS, CDR2 YYNGEE. The CDR3 loop spans 14 amino acids.

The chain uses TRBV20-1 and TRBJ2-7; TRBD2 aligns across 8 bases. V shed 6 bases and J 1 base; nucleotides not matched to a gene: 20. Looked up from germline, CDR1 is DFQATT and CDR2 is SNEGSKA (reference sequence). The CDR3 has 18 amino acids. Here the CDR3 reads CSASSLRSAGDLSYEQYF. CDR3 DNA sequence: TGCAGTGCCAGCAGCTTACGGTCAGCGGGGGACCTTTCCTACGAGCAGTACTTC.

This CDR3 is CASSLGYPGARETQYF. As DNA, the CDR3 is TGTGCCAGCAGTTTAGGGTACCCGGGGGCGCGGGAGACCCAGTACTTC. J is TRBJ2-5 and V is TRBV12-3 or TRBV12-4; D tentatively fits TRBD1 or TRBD2 (6 bases each). CDR3 length equals 16 residues. Trimming took 1 base from V and 5 from J, leaving 17 bases between them.

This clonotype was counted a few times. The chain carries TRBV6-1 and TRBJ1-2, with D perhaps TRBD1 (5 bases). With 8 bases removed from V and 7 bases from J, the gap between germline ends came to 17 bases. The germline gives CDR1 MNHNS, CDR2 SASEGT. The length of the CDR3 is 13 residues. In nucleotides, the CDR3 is TGTGCCAGCCGCCCAACGTCGGGGGGTGGCTACACCTTC. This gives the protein CASRPTSGGGYTF.

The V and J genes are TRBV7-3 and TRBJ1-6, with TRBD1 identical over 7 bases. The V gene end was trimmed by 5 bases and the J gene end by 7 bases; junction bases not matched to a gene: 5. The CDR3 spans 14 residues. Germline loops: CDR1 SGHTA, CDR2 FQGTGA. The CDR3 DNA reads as TGTGCCAGCAGCCCTGGGACAGCCAATTCACCCCTCCACTTT. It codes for CASSPGTANSPLHF.

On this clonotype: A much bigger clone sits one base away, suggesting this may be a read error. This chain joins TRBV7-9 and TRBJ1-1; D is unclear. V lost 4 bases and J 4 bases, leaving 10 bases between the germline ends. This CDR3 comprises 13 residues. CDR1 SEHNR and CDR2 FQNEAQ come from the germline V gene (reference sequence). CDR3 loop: CASSSPWVTEAFF. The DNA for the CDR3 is TGTGCCAGCAGCTCCCCGTGGGTCACTGAAGCTTTCTTT. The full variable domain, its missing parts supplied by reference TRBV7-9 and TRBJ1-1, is DTGVSQNPRHKITKRGQNVTFRCDPISEHNRLYWYRQTLGQGPEFLTYFQNEAQLEKSRLLSDRFSAERPKGSFSTLEIQRTEQGDSAMYLCASSSPWVTEAFFGQGTRLTVV.

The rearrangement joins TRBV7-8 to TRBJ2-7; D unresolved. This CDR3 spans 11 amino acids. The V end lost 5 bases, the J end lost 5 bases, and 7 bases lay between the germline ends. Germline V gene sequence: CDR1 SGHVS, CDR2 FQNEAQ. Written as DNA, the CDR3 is TGTGCCAGCAGCCCAGGACACGAGCAGTACTTC. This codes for CASSPGHEQYF.

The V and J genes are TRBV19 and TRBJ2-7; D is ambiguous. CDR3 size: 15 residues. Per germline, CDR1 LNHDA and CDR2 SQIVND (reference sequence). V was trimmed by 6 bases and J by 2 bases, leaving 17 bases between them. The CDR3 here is CASSSLPPTTYEQYF. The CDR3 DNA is TGTGCCAGTAGCTCGTTGCCGCCGACCACCTACGAGCAGTACTTC.

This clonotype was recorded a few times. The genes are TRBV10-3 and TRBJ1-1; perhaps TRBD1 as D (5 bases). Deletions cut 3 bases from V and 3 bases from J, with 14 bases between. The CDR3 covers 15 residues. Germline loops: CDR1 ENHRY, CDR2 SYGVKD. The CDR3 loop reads CAISELRQTHTEAFF. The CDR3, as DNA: TGTGCCATCAGTGAATTACGACAGACCCACACTGAAGCTTTCTTT.

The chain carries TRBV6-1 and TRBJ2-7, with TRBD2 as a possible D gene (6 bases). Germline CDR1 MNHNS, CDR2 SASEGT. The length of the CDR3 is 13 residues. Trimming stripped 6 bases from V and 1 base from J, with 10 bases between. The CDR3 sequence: CASRASVSYEQYF. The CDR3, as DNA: TGTGCCAGCAGGGCTAGCGTGTCCTACGAGCAGTACTTC.

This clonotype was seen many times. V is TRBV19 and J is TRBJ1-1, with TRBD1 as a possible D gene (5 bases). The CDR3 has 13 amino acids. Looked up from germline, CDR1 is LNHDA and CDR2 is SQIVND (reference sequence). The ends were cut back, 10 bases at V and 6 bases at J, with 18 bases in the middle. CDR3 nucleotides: TGTGCCACCCGCATAGGGGCTGGAGCTGAAGCTTTCTTT. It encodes CATRIGAGAEAFF.

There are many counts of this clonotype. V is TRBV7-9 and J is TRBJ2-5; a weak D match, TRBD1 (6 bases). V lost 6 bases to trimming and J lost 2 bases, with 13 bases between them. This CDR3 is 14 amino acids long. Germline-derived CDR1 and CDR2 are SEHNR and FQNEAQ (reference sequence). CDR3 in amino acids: CASRYLTGQETQYF. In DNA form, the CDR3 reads TGTGCCAGCAGGTATCTGACAGGACAAGAGACCCAGTACTTC. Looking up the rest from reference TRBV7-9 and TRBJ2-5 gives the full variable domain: DTGVSQNPRHKITKRGQNVTFRCDPISEHNRLYWYRQTLGQGPEFLTYFQNEAQLEKSRLLSDRFSAERPKGSFSTLEIQRTEQGDSAMYLCASRYLTGQETQYFGPGTRLLVL.

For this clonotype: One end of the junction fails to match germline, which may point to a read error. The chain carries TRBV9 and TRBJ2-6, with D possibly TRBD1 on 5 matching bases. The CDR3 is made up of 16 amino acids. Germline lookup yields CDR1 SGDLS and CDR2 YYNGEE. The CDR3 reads CARSVARDAGANVLTF. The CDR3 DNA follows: TGTGCCCGCAGCGTGGCCAGGGATGCTGGGGCCAACGTCCTGACTTTC.

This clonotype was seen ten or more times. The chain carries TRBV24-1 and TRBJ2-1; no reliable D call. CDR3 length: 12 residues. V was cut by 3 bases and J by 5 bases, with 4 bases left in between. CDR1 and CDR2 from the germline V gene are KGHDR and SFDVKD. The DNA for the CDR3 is TGTGCCACCAGTGATACGCACAATGAGCAGTTCTTC. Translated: CATSDTHNEQFF.

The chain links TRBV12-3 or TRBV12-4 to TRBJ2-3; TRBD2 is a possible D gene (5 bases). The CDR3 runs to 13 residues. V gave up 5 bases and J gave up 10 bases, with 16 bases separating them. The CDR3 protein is CASSTLLGGPQYF. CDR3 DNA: TGTGCCAGCAGTACTTTATTAGGAGGCCCGCAGTATTTT.